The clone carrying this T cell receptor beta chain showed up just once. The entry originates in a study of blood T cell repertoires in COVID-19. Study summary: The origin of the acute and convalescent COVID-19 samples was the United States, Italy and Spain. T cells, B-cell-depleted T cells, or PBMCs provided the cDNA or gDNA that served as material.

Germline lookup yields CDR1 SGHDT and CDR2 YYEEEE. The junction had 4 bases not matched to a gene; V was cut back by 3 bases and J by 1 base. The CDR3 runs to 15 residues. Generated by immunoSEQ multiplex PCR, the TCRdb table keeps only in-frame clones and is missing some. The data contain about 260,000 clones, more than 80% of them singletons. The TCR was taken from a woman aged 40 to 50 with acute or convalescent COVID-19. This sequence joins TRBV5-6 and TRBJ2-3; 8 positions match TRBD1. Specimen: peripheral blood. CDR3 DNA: TGTGCCAGCAGCTACGGACAGGGAGGCACAGATACGCAGTATTTT. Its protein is CASSYGQGGTDTQYF. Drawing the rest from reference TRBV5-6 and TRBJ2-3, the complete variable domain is DAGVTQSPTHLIKTRGQQVTLRCSPKSGHDTVSWYQQALGQGPQFIFQYYEEEERQRGNFPDRFSGHQFPNYSSELNVNALLLGDSALYLCASSYGQGGTDTQYFGPGTRLTVL.